Sequencing of this T cell receptor (beta chain) was carried out in a study of shared clonotypes between healthy human individuals (dated by TCRdb to the early 2020s). At the level of the whole study: The cohort comprised a couple of women and a few men aged 18 to 49 years. Blood TCR repertoires of a handful of healthy adults were deeply sequenced to estimate repertoire size and the extent of clonotype sharing between individuals. To increase sequencing depth and limit assay-specific biases, different laboratories used diverse techniques to prepare libraries and sequence TCR repertoires. Between about 0.94 and 8.9 billion PBMCs per donor were obtained by leukapheresis. The paper's findings and limits, for the study overall: Sampling was limited to blood, and TCR repertoires in tissue likely differ from TCR repertoires in blood. Because the study included a small number of donors, the genetic and exposure-history diversity represented was limited. Pairwise subsampling led to the expectation that sequencing depth would affect the degree of clonotype sharing among donors.

TCR CDR3 regions were amplified from genomic DNA by multiplex PCR using the deep immunoSEQ assay. Genomic DNA extracted from each cell subset was distributed evenly over all wells of several immunoSEQ 96-well plates, and each plate served as one replicate. For unsorted PBMC, each replicate PCR was loaded with around 300 ng genomic DNA, equivalent to roughly 33,000 T cell genomes. Ten immunoSEQ deep assay plates were used to sequence the unsorted PBMC genomic DNA. Purified libraries were quantified with a Qubit 3.0 fluorometer, sized on a Bioanalyzer 2100, and re-quantified with the KAPA Library Quantification kit. Every immunoSEQ 96-well plate was sequenced on a separate single-read 150-cycle Illumina NextSeq 550 flow cell. From the authors' description of their analysis: Because the immunoSEQ output included only junctional sequences and no quality scores, the filtering could not be the same as the filtering used for full-length reads. Sequences were annotated with PyIR, a Python wrapper for IgBLAST v1.9, and V/J genes and CDR3 were assigned using IMGT germline references. Reads with weak V/J assignments (E-value above 1e-6), missing CDR3, stop codons, out-of-frame junctions, or ambiguous translated residues were removed. V3J clonotypes were defined as sequences sharing an identical inferred V gene, J gene, and CDR3 amino acid sequence. Percentage overlap between repertoires was computed as shared unique clonotypes divided by the size of the smaller repertoire. Three approaches were used to assess repertoire richness: RTK rarefaction, the Chao1 estimator, and Recon v2.1 estimates of unobserved clonotypes. TCRdb took over this immuneACCESS table, retaining in-frame rearrangements with V and J assigned. Such tables are incomplete; in checked studies, under half of the missing clones stem from an unresolved V gene, and the remainder is unexplained. Clonal size and the V and J genes are those of that table, whereas D and trimming came from the DNA. Counted in this sample were about 96,000 clones; approximately 44% of them appeared once. The ten largest make up about 15% of the sample.

Worth noting for this clone: Its antigen remains undetermined. No base quality information exists; no much larger clone differs at one position.

The donors were healthy, HIV-negative adults with no recently reported acute infections or vaccinations. All donors were Caucasian adults living in Nashville, Tennessee, USA. For unsorted samples, roughly 91 million PBMCs were counted, and genomic DNA was extracted using the QIAamp DNA Blood Mini kit. After blood collection by leukapheresis, PBMCs were isolated using Ficoll-Histopaque density gradient centrifugation and then cryopreserved in the vapor phase of liquid nitrogen. The sample comprised PBMCs. This receptor was taken from a woman aged 40 to 49 in good health. Some clones in this sample may be carry-over from other donors' samples.

CDR3 region: CASSLRTSREQYF. The DNA reads as follows: TGTGCCAGCAGTCTACGGACTAGCCGGGAGCAGTACTTC. This chain is built from TRBV27 and TRBJ2-5; the central 8 bases match TRBD2. V ends up 5 bases short and J 11 bases short, with an unmatched junction base count of 10. Reading the germline V gene (reference sequence) gives CDR1 MNHEY and CDR2 SMNVEV. The CDR3 holds 13 amino acids from the cysteine to the phenylalanine. Here the CDR3 DNA is all that survives: 39 bases in frame from base 1.